A single sample is the source of the 31 T cell receptor beta chains below, sequenced in a study of cytomegalovirus exposure and HLA in healthy donors. The PCR used 60 Vbeta and 13 Jbeta primers. Clones were sequenced by immunoSEQ multiplex PCR, and TCRdb holds only the in-frame ones, with some missing. Of more than 80,000 clones listed, about four fifths are singletons. Sequencing input: PBMCs. These receptors originate from a woman in her seventies in good health and CMV-seropositive.

The rearrangement joins TRBV18 to TRBJ1-1; TRBD1 might be the D (6 bases). This CDR3 spans 17 amino acids. Trimming removed 3 bases at V and 0 bases at J, with 17 bases between. Germline V gene sequence: CDR1 KGHSH, CDR2 LQKENI. This CDR3 is CASSPQGSSGLNTEAFF. The CDR3 nucleotides read TGTGCCAGCTCACCTCAGGGGTCTTCGGGGCTGAACACTGAAGCTTTCTTT.

This chain connects TRBV10-2 to TRBJ2-7, with 7 bases identical to TRBD1. CDR3 length: 15 amino acids. V gave up 2 bases and J gave up 5 bases; unmatched junction bases: 9. CDR1 is WSHSY, CDR2 SAAADI, per germline. This CDR3 reads CASSETLDRVHEQYF. The CDR3 region has the DNA TGCGCCAGCAGTGAGACCCTTGACAGGGTCCACGAGCAGTACTTC.

This rearrangement joins TRBV5-5 to TRBJ2-1, with D possibly TRBD1 on 5 matching bases. V was pared by 0 bases and J by 3 bases, with 10 bases between. The germline CDR1 and CDR2 sequences are SGHKS and YYEKEE (reference sequence). The CDR3 has 15 residues. The CDR3 DNA reads as TGTGCCAGCAGCTTGGCAGGGATCCTCTACAATGAGCAGTTCTTC. Translation gives CASSLAGILYNEQFF.

The rearrangement joins TRBV28 to TRBJ1-4; TRBD1 matches at 10 bases. This CDR3 comprises 15 residues. CDR1 and CDR2 (germline): MDHEN, SYDVKM. V was clipped by 4 bases and J by 8 bases; unmatched bases: 7. CDR3 protein: CASSYRDRGKEKLFF. The CDR3 coding sequence is TGTGCCAGCAGTTACCGGGACAGGGGTAAAGAAAAACTGTTTTTT.

The chain is built from TRBV7-2 and TRBJ1-6, with D possibly TRBD1 on 5 matching bases. Looked up from germline, CDR1 is SGHTA and CDR2 is FQGNSA. Trimming took 5 bases from V and 7 from J, leaving 15 bases between them. The CDR3 has 15 residues. The CDR3 bases are TGTGCCAGCAGCCCACGGTTAGGGGAAAATTCACCCCTCCACTTT. It yields the protein CASSPRLGENSPLHF.

Note on this clone: Distinct nucleotide sequences in the sample also encode this CDR3. The V and J genes are TRBV10-1 and TRBJ2-7; 8 bases align to TRBD2. V lost 2 bases and J lost 1; bases outside the gene matches: 7. The V gene's germline CDR1 is WNHNN and CDR2 SYGVQD (reference sequence). CDR3 length: 16 amino acids. The CDR3 spells CASSENVAGGSYEQYF. The CDR3 DNA is TGCGCCAGCAGTGAGAATGTGGCGGGAGGTTCCTACGAGCAGTACTTC.

This clone was counted a single time. The chain uses TRBV27 and TRBJ2-1; D perhaps matches TRBD1 (7 bases). The CDR3 totals 15 residues. With 0 bases removed from V and 7 bases from J, the gap between germline ends came to 13 bases. The germline gives CDR1 MNHEY, CDR2 SMNVEV (reference sequence). This chain's CDR3 is CASSLSFRGVNEQFF. The CDR3, as DNA: TGTGCCAGCAGTTTATCGTTCAGGGGGGTAAATGAGCAGTTCTTC.

This chain uses TRBV11-3 with TRBJ2-2; D is uncertain. CDR1 SGHNT and CDR2 YENEEA come from the germline V gene. CDR3 length: 12 residues. Trimming removed 3 bases from V and 7 bases from J, with 6 bases in between. CDR3 sequence: CASSFSGGELFF. As DNA, the CDR3 is TGTGCCAGCAGCTTCTCCGGCGGGGAGCTGTTTTTT.

The CDR3 loop is CAWSLPWDSRRGYEQYF. In nucleotides, the CDR3 is TGTGCCTGGAGTTTACCCTGGGACAGTAGACGGGGGTACGAGCAGTACTTC. The chain links TRBV30 to TRBJ2-7, with D possibly being TRBD1 (7 bases). V lost 2 bases and J lost 4, with 24 bases in between. Germline V gives CDR1 GTSNPN, CDR2 SVGIG (reference sequence). This CDR3 is 17 amino acids long.

The rearrangement links TRBV4-3 to TRBJ1-4; D perhaps matches TRBD1 (5 bases). Trimming took off 2 bases at V and 5 bases at J, with 9 bases between the two ends. CDR1 and CDR2 from the germline V gene are LGHNA and YSLEER. The CDR3 is made up of 14 amino acids. CDR3 amino acids: CASSQPGQNEKLFF. The CDR3 DNA follows: TGCGCCAGCAGCCAACCAGGGCAGAATGAAAAACTGTTTTTT.

This rearrangement joins TRBV7-8 to TRBJ2-7; perhaps TRBD2 as D (7 bases). Germline V CDR1 and CDR2: SGHVS, FQNEAQ. This CDR3 comprises 18 residues. Trimming left V 1 base short and J 5 bases short, with 24 bases between. The CDR3 DNA sequence: TGTGCCAGCAGCTTAGTCTATTATAGGCGGGGGCGTAACCACGAGCAGTACTTC. Translated, it gives CASSLVYYRRGRNHEQYF.

The rearrangement uses TRBV29-1 and TRBJ2-5; 9 bases map to TRBD1. Unmatched junction bases numbered 0, after V lost 6 bases and J lost 4 bases. The CDR3 has 11 amino acids. Germline V gene data show CDR1 as SQVTM and CDR2 as ANQGSEA. The CDR3 DNA sequence: TGCAGCGTGACAGGGGGAGAGACCCAGTACTTC. It yields the protein CSVTGGETQYF.

The V call is TRBV27, the J call TRBJ2-3; 7 bases agree with TRBD2. The CDR3 is 14 residues long. The ends lost 5 bases at V and 4 bases at J; junction bases unmatched: 6. The germline V gene encodes CDR1 MNHEY and CDR2 SMNVEV (reference sequence). CDR3: CASSRDYPPDTQYF. CDR3 nucleotides: TGTGCCAGCAGTCGGGACTACCCCCCAGATACGCAGTATTTT.

The chain is built from TRBV7-2 and TRBJ1-3; 8 nucleotides agree with TRBD1. Losses at the gene ends were 4 bases for V and 8 bases for J; bases not matched to a gene: 13. CDR1 and CDR2 (germline): SGHTA, FQGNSA. The CDR3 loop spans 16 amino acids. The CDR3 DNA is TGTGCCAGCAGCTGGCAGGGGGCGCGGGGTCCGTACACCATATATTTT. Its protein is CASSWQGARGPYTIYF.

V usage is TRBV28 and J usage is TRBJ1-1; TRBD1 is a possible D gene (6 bases). This CDR3 region has 15 residues. Trimming stripped 7 bases from V and 4 bases from J, with 19 bases between. CDR1 is MDHEN, CDR2 SYDVKM, per germline. As DNA, the CDR3 is TGTGCCAGCACAGCGATACAGGGTCGTGGCACTGAAGCTTTCTTT. Translation: CASTAIQGRGTEAFF.

The V gene is TRBV5-4, the J gene TRBJ1-1; D ambiguous. CDR1 is SGHNT and CDR2 is YYREEE in the germline V gene (reference sequence). The V and J ends lost 1 base and 0 bases respectively, with 13 bases between them. This CDR3 region has 16 residues. The CDR3, as DNA: TGTGCCAGCAGCTTGAATCATCCCCACATGAACACTGAAGCTTTCTTT. It codes for CASSLNHPHMNTEAFF.

This clone was seen only once. This chain links TRBV6-5 with TRBJ1-4; TRBD1 is a possible D gene (6 bases). The CDR3 consists of 15 residues. Germline V lookup: CDR1 MNHEY, CDR2 SVGAGI. Between the trimmed V and J ends, which lost 5 bases and 3 bases, there was a span of 13 bases. The CDR3 spells CASSQTTGSNEKLFF. For the CDR3, the DNA is TGTGCCAGCAGTCAGACGACAGGTTCTAATGAAAAACTGTTTTTT.

This rearrangement joins TRBV29-1 to TRBJ2-3; D not certain. Deletions cut 4 bases from V and 3 bases from J, with 11 bases between. The CDR3 totals 13 residues. From germline, CDR1 is SQVTM and CDR2 ANQGSEA. CDR3 loop: CSVVSDSTDTQYF. In DNA, the CDR3 is TGCAGCGTTGTGTCAGACTCGACAGATACGCAGTATTTT.

The chain joins TRBV5-6 to TRBJ2-1; 9 positions agree with TRBD1. This CDR3 is 14 amino acids long. V lost 4 bases and J lost 6; bases outside the gene matches: 5. Germline assignment: CDR1 SGHDT and CDR2 YYEEEE. The CDR3 DNA sequence: TGTGCCAGCAGCCCCGGGACAGGGCCCAATGAGCAGTTCTTC. This encodes CASSPGTGPNEQFF.

This clone is termed medium-sized. The V call is TRBV4-1, the J call TRBJ2-1; TRBD2 agrees at 16 bases. The CDR3 extends over 16 amino acids. After removal of 6 bases from V and 12 bases from J, the junction contained 11 bases not matched to a gene. Germline values: CDR1 MGHRA, CDR2 YSYEKL. In DNA form, the CDR3 reads TGCGCCAGCAGATCTACAGGGACTAGCGGGGGGGCGGGGCAGTTCTTC. This translates into CASRSTGTSGGAGQFF.

This chain links TRBV5-1 with TRBJ1-3; 8 positions match TRBD1. V shed 0 bases, J shed 4 bases, and the junction held 0 bases outside the gene matches. This CDR3 is built from 14 residues. The V gene's germline CDR1 is SGHRS and CDR2 YFSETQ. CDR3 in amino acids: CASSLGDRGNTIYF. The CDR3 DNA sequence: TGCGCCAGCAGCTTGGGGGACAGGGGAAACACCATATATTTT.

The chain is built from TRBV18 and TRBJ2-7; D call uncertain. The CDR3 sequence is 14 residues long. CDR1 and CDR2 (germline): KGHSH, LQKENI. The V and J ends lost 3 bases and 4 bases respectively, with 13 bases between them. The CDR3: CASSPTGQGYEQYF. The CDR3 DNA is TGTGCCAGCTCACCGACGGGTCAAGGATACGAGCAGTACTTC.

The chain couples TRBV6-6 to TRBJ1-4; TRBD1 agrees at 8 bases. The trim removed 6 bases at V and 6 bases at J, leaving 3 bases unmatched. Per germline, CDR1 MNHNY and CDR2 SVGAGI (reference sequence). The CDR3 sequence is 13 residues long. CDR3 amino acids: CASRTGEHEKLFF. The CDR3 DNA sequence: TGTGCCAGCAGGACAGGGGAGCATGAAAAACTGTTTTTT.

The V and J genes are TRBV25-1 and TRBJ2-1, with a tentative D call TRBD1 (6 bases). The germline V gene has CDR1 MGHDK and CDR2 SYGVNS. The CDR3 spans 15 residues. Trimming removed 6 bases at V and 4 bases at J, with 16 bases between. CDR3 coding DNA: TGTGCCAGCAGGACCCCGGGACACAAATACAATGAGCAGTTCTTC. Translation: CASRTPGHKYNEQFF.

The chain links TRBV4-2 to TRBJ1-5, with TRBD1 matching over 9 bases. This CDR3 has 16 residues. The germline V gene encodes CDR1 LGHNA and CDR2 YNFKEQ. J lost 6 bases, V lost 8 bases, and 14 bases had no gene match. CDR3 protein: CASRTGQGKRVQPQHF. The CDR3 DNA reads as TGTGCCAGCCGCACCGGACAGGGGAAGAGGGTTCAGCCCCAGCATTTT.

The rearrangement links TRBV5-1 to TRBJ2-2; 10 bases match TRBD1. The CDR3 is 16 amino acids. Germline assignment: CDR1 SGHRS and CDR2 YFSETQ. V was pared by 6 bases and J by 1 base, with 6 bases of the junction left unmatched. This CDR3 is CASTVGTGVNTGELFF. The CDR3 coding sequence is TGCGCCAGCACCGTTGGGACAGGGGTGAACACCGGGGAGCTGTTTTTT.

There are a few counts of this clone. The chain employs TRBV5-1 and TRBJ1-4, with 7 positions matching TRBD1. Germline V gene lookup returns CDR1 SGHRS and CDR2 YFSETQ. Losses at the gene ends were 4 bases for V and 8 bases for J; bases not matched to a gene: 5. The CDR3 spans 13 residues. The CDR3 DNA sequence: TGCGCCAGCAGCCCTACAGGGGCCGAAAAACTGTTTTTT. The encoded protein is CASSPTGAEKLFF. Complete variable domain (other parts from reference TRBV5-1 and TRBJ1-4): KAGVTQTPRYLIKTRGQQVTLSCSPISGHRSVSWYQQTPGQGLQFLFEYFSETQRNKGNFPGRFSGRQFSNSRSEMNVSTLELGDSALYLCASSPTGAEKLFFGSGTQLSVL.

This clone occurred a few times. The CDR3 reads CASSLSGRGLGETQYF. The CDR3 nucleotides are TGTGCCAGCAGTTTAAGTGGCAGGGGGCTTGGAGAGACCCAGTACTTC. The chain couples TRBV27 to TRBJ2-5; TRBD1 aligns across 8 bases. The CDR3 extends over 16 amino acids. V was clipped by 2 bases and J by 4 bases; unmatched bases: 9. Germline CDR1 reads MNHEY; CDR2 reads SMNVEV (reference sequence).

The chain recombines TRBV5-1 with TRBJ2-1, with D tentatively TRBD1 (6 bases). Per germline, CDR1 SGHRS and CDR2 YFSETQ. Trimming took off 4 bases at V and 11 bases at J, with 16 bases between the two ends. The CDR3 contains 13 residues. The CDR3 spells CASSPSRDTQQFF. The CDR3 region has the DNA TGCGCCAGCAGCCCTAGCCGGGACACTCAGCAGTTCTTC.

The rearrangement uses TRBV18 and TRBJ1-5, with TRBD1 as a possible D gene (6 bases). Per the germline V gene, CDR1 is KGHSH and CDR2 is LQKENI. This CDR3 has 14 amino acids. V was trimmed by 5 bases and J by 3 bases, leaving 11 bases between them. The DNA for the CDR3 is TGTGCCAGCTCAAACAGGGCCGCCAATCAGCCCCAGCATTTT. This codes for CASSNRAANQPQHF.

The J gene is TRBJ2-3, the V gene TRBV7-9; TRBD2 matches at 8 bases. The CDR3 totals 15 residues. Trimming took 3 bases from V and 3 from J; bases not matched to a gene: 5. Germline CDR1 SEHNR, CDR2 FQNEAQ (reference sequence). The DNA of the CDR3 is TGTGCCAGCAGCTTTCAGAGCGGGGGAACAGATACGCAGTATTTT. Residues: CASSFQSGGTDTQYF.